The next 19 T cell receptor beta chains were all read from a single sample in a study of early T cells in non-severe SARS-CoV-2 infection. Via MiXCR, TCRdb re-called the 5' RACE reads, giving one row per CDR3 protein. The profile shows around 84,000 distinct CDR3 sequences, about 12% of them singletons. Sequencing used whole blood. The receptor source for this set is an adult who was a healthcare worker with PCR-confirmed SARS-CoV-2 infection or an uninfected control (not recorded which).

This clonotype was counted only a few times. The CDR3 sequence is CASSLRAYEQYF. The DNA for the CDR3 is TGTGCCAGCAGTTTAAGAGCCTACGAGCAGTACTTC. V and J are TRBV28 and TRBJ2-7; D is undetermined. Germline V lookup: CDR1 MDHEN, CDR2 SYDVKM. V gave up 2 bases and J gave up 2 bases, with 4 bases separating them. CDR3 length: 12 residues.

This chain uses TRBV7-9 with TRBJ2-1, with D perhaps TRBD1 (6 bases). This CDR3 contains 17 residues. V lost 4 bases and J 4 bases, leaving 20 bases between the germline ends. CDR1 and CDR2 (germline): SEHNR, FQNEAQ (reference sequence). For the CDR3, the DNA is TGTGCCAGCAGCTCAGACCTAGAAGGGGGAACATACAATGAGCAGTTCTTC. This gives the protein CASSSDLEGGTYNEQFF.

The table lists this clonotype with many counts. CDR3 sequence: CASSTRGDIPSNEQFF. CDR3 in DNA: TGTGCCAGCAGCACACGGGGGGATATCCCCTCCAATGAGCAGTTCTTC. J is TRBJ2-1 and V is TRBV27, with 7 bases aligning to TRBD2. The trim removed 6 bases at V and 6 bases at J, leaving 14 bases unmatched. The germline V gene has CDR1 MNHEY and CDR2 SMNVEV (reference sequence). The CDR3 has 16 amino acids.

This clonotype has just a few counts. The chain recombines TRBV18 with TRBJ1-3; D unclear. Trimming left V 1 base short and J 0 bases short, with 10 bases between. The CDR3 is 16 amino acids. Germline loops: CDR1 KGHSH, CDR2 LQKENI. The CDR3 loop reads CASSPQQENSGNTIYF. The CDR3 region has the DNA TGTGCCAGCTCACCACAGCAGGAAAACTCTGGAAACACCATATATTTT.

This clonotype turned up a few times. The chain couples TRBV5-1 to TRBJ2-6; D gene unclear. The germline CDR1 and CDR2 sequences are SGHRS and YFSETQ. This CDR3 comprises 13 residues. With 6 bases removed from V and 4 bases from J, the gap between germline ends came to 8 bases. The CDR3 loop is CASTFGGANVLTF. CDR3 sequence (DNA): TGCGCCAGCACTTTTGGGGGGGCCAACGTCCTGACTTTC.

The rearrangement joins TRBV11-2 to TRBJ2-2, with 8 bases fitting TRBD1. Looked up from germline, CDR1 is SGHAT and CDR2 is FQNNGV. CDR3 length: 14 residues. The V segment lost 4 bases and the J segment 6 bases; nucleotides outside the gene matches: 4. The CDR3 spells CASSWDRSPGELFF. CDR3 nucleotide sequence: TGTGCCAGCAGCTGGGACAGGTCCCCCGGGGAGCTGTTTTTT.

This clonotype occurred a few times. This rearrangement joins TRBV12-3 or TRBV12-4 to TRBJ1-6; 9 bases are shared with TRBD1. With 6 bases clipped from V and 14 bases from J, the junction kept 5 bases outside the gene matches. This CDR3 comprises 12 residues. CDR3 nucleotides: TGTGCCAGCAGGACCGGGACAGGGTCCCTCCACTTT. Translation: CASRTGTGSLHF.

The J gene is TRBJ2-1, the V gene TRBV7-2, with 13 bases aligning to TRBD2. CDR1 and CDR2 from the germline V gene are SGHTA and FQGNSA. The CDR3 sequence is 17 residues long. V dropped 5 bases and J dropped 6; count of bases not matched to a gene: 10. The CDR3 here is CASSPYPGLAGLNEQFF. The CDR3, as DNA: TGTGCCAGCAGCCCGTACCCGGGACTAGCGGGGCTCAATGAGCAGTTCTTC.

Ten or more counts support this clonotype. V gene TRBV10-3 combines with J gene TRBJ1-1, with 7 bases aligning to TRBD1. The CDR3 contains 14 residues. The ends lost 10 bases at V and 6 bases at J; junction bases unmatched: 14. Germline values: CDR1 ENHRY, CDR2 SYGVKD. In DNA form, the CDR3 reads TGTGCCACGGGGGTTGGGGACACAGGGGCTGAAGCTTTCTTT. It encodes CATGVGDTGAEAFF.

This clonotype was recorded at least ten times. The chain carries TRBV20-1 and TRBJ2-2, with 11 nucleotides matching TRBD1. Trimming cost V 6 bases and J 5 bases; bases outside gene matches: 5. This CDR3 has 14 residues. Looked up from germline, CDR1 is DFQATT and CDR2 is SNEGSKA (reference sequence). CDR3 region: CSAVRDRGTGELFF. Here the CDR3 DNA reads TGCAGTGCGGTACGGGACAGGGGGACCGGGGAGCTGTTTTTT.

Ten or more counts support this clonotype. The CDR3 spells CASSLEGRETGANVLTF. CDR3 nucleotide sequence: TGTGCCAGCAGCTTAGAGGGCAGGGAGACTGGGGCCAACGTCCTGACTTTC. The chain links TRBV11-2 to TRBJ2-6; D tentatively fits TRBD1 or TRBD2 (5 bases each). CDR1 SGHAT and CDR2 FQNNGV come from the germline V gene. V was clipped by 0 bases and J by 2 bases, with 11 bases between them. CDR3 length: 17 amino acids.

Many counts were recorded for this clonotype. The gene calls are TRBV6-6 and TRBJ1-5; 9 nucleotides line up with TRBD1. V lost 4 bases and J lost 5; bases outside the gene matches: 6. Germline V CDR1 and CDR2: MNHNY, SVGAGI (reference sequence). The CDR3 loop spans 15 amino acids. The CDR3 bases are TGTGCCAGCAGTTGGACAGGGGAGGATTATCAGCCCCAGCATTTT. It is translated as CASSWTGEDYQPQHF.

The chain uses TRBV7-9 and TRBJ2-5; no reliable D call. CDR3 size: 15 residues. Trimming pared 0 bases from V and 5 bases from J, leaving 13 bases between. The germline CDR1 and CDR2 sequences are SEHNR and FQNEAQ (reference sequence). The CDR3 reads CASSLAPPLEETQYF. The CDR3 DNA sequence: TGTGCCAGCAGCTTAGCGCCACCCCTCGAGGAGACCCAGTACTTC.

This clonotype has at least ten counts. The rearrangement joins TRBV6-1 to TRBJ2-4; 9 bases are a match to TRBD1. Germline V gene lookup returns CDR1 MNHNS and CDR2 SASEGT. The J segment lost 4 bases and the V segment lost 6 bases, leaving 4 bases of the junction unmatched. The CDR3 contains 14 residues. In DNA, the CDR3 is TGTGCCAGCAGAAGGACAGGGGAGAAAAACATTCAGTACTTC. Amino acid sequence: CASRRTGEKNIQYF.

In DNA form, the CDR3 reads TGTGCCAGCAGCTTGGCCCCCAGCGGGATGCCTCTCGAGCAGTTCTTC. Translating gives CASSLAPSGMPLEQFF. The rearrangement links TRBV5-6 to TRBJ2-1; 7 bases agree with TRBD2. Per germline, CDR1 SGHDT and CDR2 YYEEEE. V gave up 0 bases and J gave up 10 bases; unmatched junction bases: 13. The CDR3 consists of 16 residues.

The gene calls are TRBV10-3 and TRBJ2-1; 7 bases are a match to TRBD2. The CDR3 loop spans 14 amino acids. Per the germline V gene, CDR1 is ENHRY and CDR2 is SYGVKD. J lost 8 bases, V lost 9 bases, and 13 bases had no gene match. The CDR3 sequence is CAMAFGEGVYEQFF. The CDR3 nucleotides read TGTGCCATGGCCTTCGGGGAGGGCGTGTATGAGCAGTTCTTC.

This clonotype has more than one count but fewer than ten. A junction end diverges from the germline sequence, so it may reflect a read error. This chain connects TRBV20-1 to TRBJ1-1; a weak D match, TRBD1 (6 bases). The CDR3 consists of 13 residues. Germline values: CDR1 DFQATT, CDR2 SNEGSKA (reference sequence). CDR3 DNA: TGCAGTGCTAGAGGGCAGGGGAACGCTGAAGCTTTCTTT. Protein: CSARGQGNAEAFF.

This clonotype turned up a few times. The CDR3 does not end in the conserved phenylalanine or tryptophan, so this is likely a read error. The chain is built from TRBV19 and TRBJ2-1, with 8 bases identical to TRBD1. CDR3 length equals 15 residues. The trim removed 9 bases at V and 1 base at J, leaving 8 bases unmatched. CDR1 is LNHDA, CDR2 SQIVND, per germline (reference sequence). The CDR3 DNA follows: TGTGCCAGCTCCGAAACAGGGGGATCCTACAATGAGCAGTTCTCC. It codes for CASSETGGSYNEQFS.

This clonotype appeared a few times. The V call is TRBV12-3 or TRBV12-4, the J call TRBJ2-5; TRBD1 matches 9 bases. J lost 1 base, V lost 6 bases, and 3 bases had no gene match. The CDR3 runs 14 residues. CDR3 sequence reads: CASSEGQGQETQYF. CDR3 in DNA: TGTGCCAGCAGCGAGGGACAGGGCCAAGAGACCCAGTACTTC.